The T cell receptor beta chain described here comes from a study of CD8 T cells in ankylosing spondylitis. Study conclusions and caveats: A motif in TCR beta, a set of fewer than ten highly homologous variants, appeared characteristic of ankylosing spondylitis blood. Disease-linked clones were CD8+ and relatively rare in peripheral blood. A subset of motif variants has previously been described in the synovial fluid and blood of reactive arthritis.

As concerns this clonotype: What it recognizes is unknown.

TCRdb re-called the 5' RACE reads through MiXCR, storing one row per CDR3 protein. Here the sample spans a few hundred thousand distinct CDR3 sequences, 6.5% to 10% being singletons. Per the germline V gene, CDR1 is SQVTM and CDR2 is ANQGSEA. The CDR3 covers 13 residues. V dropped 4 bases and J dropped 5 bases, with 14 bases sitting between them. The rearrangement joins TRBV29-1 to TRBJ1-1, with a possible D match to TRBD1 (5 bases). Input material: blood, either unsorted or a sorted T cell fraction (not recorded which). The clonotype originates from a male donor with ankylosing spondylitis. CDR3 sequence (DNA): TGCAGCGTTGGGGGACGTTCTCTGACTGAAGCTTTCTTT. Translating gives CSVGGRSLTEAFF.